This T cell receptor (beta chain) emerged from a study of shared clonotypes between healthy human individuals. At the level of the study: Serving as donors were two women and a few men, whose ages spanned 18 to 49.

Clones were sequenced by immunoSEQ multiplex PCR, and TCRdb holds only the in-frame ones, with some missing. Of 2 million to 2.5 million clones listed, about 92% are singletons. Germline V gives CDR1 SEHNR, CDR2 FQNEAQ (reference sequence). The CDR3 loop spans 15 amino acids. The germline V and J ends were trimmed by 5 bases and 4 bases, with 15 bases remaining between them. Adult donors, all healthy and HIV-negative, had no recent acute infections or vaccinations. The chain has TRBV7-9 and TRBJ1-3; D is perhaps TRBD1 (6 bases). The sequenced sample consisted of naive CD4+ T cells from PBMCs. Subset described: CD45RA+ positively selected. This TCR derives from a man younger than 30 in good health. Some clones in this sample may be carry-over from other donors' samples. CDR3 in DNA: TGTGCCAGCAGCACGGGGGCTGTGGGCGGAAACACCATATATTTT. Its protein product is CASSTGAVGGNTIYF.